The 6 T cell receptor beta chains below all came from one sample that was sequenced in a study of radiation and T cells in renal cell carcinoma. Described time point: baseline pretreatment blood. Stated treatment: 15 Gy SBRT to primary tumor, nephrectomy 4 weeks later. Repertoires were generated with immunoSEQ multiplex PCR, while TCRdb's copy carries only in-frame clones and drops some. The sample lists over 120,000 clones, about 88% occurring once. Sequences were derived from blood, sampled from a patient whose treatment included radiotherapy and nephrectomy. The origin of the receptors is a woman aged 50 to 65 with renal cell carcinoma.

In its sample, this clone was seen a few times. The V and J genes are TRBV6-4 and TRBJ2-3; TRBD2 is a possible D gene (7 bases). Germline CDR1 and CDR2: MRHNA and SNTAGT. With 0 bases removed from V and 0 bases from J, the gap between germline ends came to 10 bases. CDR3 size: 16 residues. CDR3 in amino acids: CASSDSGGRSTDTQYF. The CDR3 DNA is TGTGCCAGCAGTGACTCGGGGGGGCGAAGCACAGATACGCAGTATTTT.

The rearrangement links TRBV29-1 to TRBJ1-2; 10 bases line up with TRBD1. J lost 3 bases, V lost 7 bases, and 5 bases had no gene match. Germline CDR1 is SQVTM and CDR2 is ANQGSEA. This CDR3 has 13 amino acids. The chain's CDR3 is CSADRGRYYGYTF. The CDR3 DNA sequence: TGCAGCGCTGACAGGGGGCGATACTATGGCTACACCTTC.

A single count supports this clone. Additional DNA sequences in this sample encode the identical CDR3. This sequence joins TRBV5-4 and TRBJ2-5, with D possibly TRBD2 on 5 matching bases. CDR3 size: 14 residues. V lost 0 bases and J 1 base, leaving 7 bases between the germline ends. Germline lookup yields CDR1 SGHNT and CDR2 YYREEE (reference sequence). The CDR3 sequence is CASSLGGSQETQYF. The CDR3 bases are TGTGCCAGCAGCTTGGGTGGGAGCCAAGAGACCCAGTACTTC.

This clone was seen only once. The J gene is TRBJ1-2, the V gene TRBV7-2; D perhaps matches TRBD1 (6 bases). Trimming shortened V by 5 bases and J by 8 bases, and 18 bases separated the two germline ends. The length of the CDR3 is 14 residues. Looked up from germline, CDR1 is SGHTA and CDR2 is FQGNSA. This CDR3 is CASSPITGLEGYTF. DNA for the CDR3: TGTGCCAGCAGCCCAATAACAGGGCTGGAGGGCTACACCTTC.

V and J are TRBV7-3 and TRBJ1-2; unclear D gene. CDR3 length: 13 residues. The V and J ends lost 6 bases and 2 bases respectively, with 10 bases between them. CDR1 is SGHTA and CDR2 is FQGTGA in the germline V gene. In DNA, the CDR3 is TGTGCCAGCAGTCTCCCGGGGAACTATGGCTACACCTTC. It yields the protein CASSLPGNYGYTF.

The chain uses TRBV2 and TRBJ2-3; D call uncertain. CDR1 is SNHLY and CDR2 is FYNNEI in the germline V gene. The ends were cut back, 2 bases at V and 2 bases at J, with 8 bases in the middle. The CDR3 runs 14 residues. Here the CDR3 reads CASSEIGITDTQYF. The CDR3 nucleotides are TGTGCCAGCAGTGAAATAGGTATCACAGATACGCAGTATTTT.